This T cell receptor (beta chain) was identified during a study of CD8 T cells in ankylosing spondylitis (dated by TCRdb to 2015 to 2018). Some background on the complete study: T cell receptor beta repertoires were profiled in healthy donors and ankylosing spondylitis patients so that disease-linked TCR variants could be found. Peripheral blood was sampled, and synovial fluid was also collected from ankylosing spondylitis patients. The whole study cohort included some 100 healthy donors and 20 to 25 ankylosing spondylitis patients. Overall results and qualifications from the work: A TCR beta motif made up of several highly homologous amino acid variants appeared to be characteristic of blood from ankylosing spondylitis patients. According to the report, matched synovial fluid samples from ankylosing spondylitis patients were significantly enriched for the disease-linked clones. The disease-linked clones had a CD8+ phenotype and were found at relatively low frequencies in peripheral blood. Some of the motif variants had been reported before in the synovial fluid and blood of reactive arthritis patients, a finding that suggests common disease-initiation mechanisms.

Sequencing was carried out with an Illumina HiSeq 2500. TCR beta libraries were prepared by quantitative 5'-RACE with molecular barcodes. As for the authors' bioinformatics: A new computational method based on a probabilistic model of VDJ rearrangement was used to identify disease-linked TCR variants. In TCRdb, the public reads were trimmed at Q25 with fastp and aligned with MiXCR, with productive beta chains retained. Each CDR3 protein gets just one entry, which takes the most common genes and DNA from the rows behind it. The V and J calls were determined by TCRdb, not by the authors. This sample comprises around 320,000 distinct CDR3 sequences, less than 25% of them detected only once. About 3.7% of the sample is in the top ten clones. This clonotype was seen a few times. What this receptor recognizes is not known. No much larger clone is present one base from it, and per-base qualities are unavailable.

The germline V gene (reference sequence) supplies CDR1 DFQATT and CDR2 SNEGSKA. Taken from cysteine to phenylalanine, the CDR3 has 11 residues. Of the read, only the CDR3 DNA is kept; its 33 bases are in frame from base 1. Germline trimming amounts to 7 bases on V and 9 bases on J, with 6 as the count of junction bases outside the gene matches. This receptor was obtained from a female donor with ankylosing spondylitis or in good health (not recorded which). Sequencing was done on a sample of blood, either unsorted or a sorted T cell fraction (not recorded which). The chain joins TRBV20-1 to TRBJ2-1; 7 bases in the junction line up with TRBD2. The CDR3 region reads CSGAPGGEQFF. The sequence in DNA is TGCAGTGGGGCCCCGGGGGGTGAGCAGTTCTTC.